This T cell receptor (beta chain) was sequenced in a study of response to subunit inactivated influenza vaccine. General study points: The authors put forward the suggestion that each seasonal influenza vaccination may bring in only a limited number of new T cells.

On this clonotype: As yet, its antigen is unknown.

The CDR3 runs 16 residues. Trimming shortened V by 2 bases and J by 2 bases, and 17 bases separated the two germline ends. Per the germline V gene, CDR1 is SGHKS and CDR2 is YYEKEE (reference sequence). TCRdb redid the calling of the RT-PCR reads with MiXCR, one entry per CDR3 protein. The table shows around 790,000 distinct CDR3 sequences, with roughly 20% occurring only once. The sequence came from a man between 45 and 60 years old who received an inactivated influenza vaccine. The sample here was PBMCs from blood, taken around 5 days after vaccination. The chain couples TRBV5-5 to TRBJ2-7; D not certain. DNA for the CDR3: TGTGCCAGCAGCTTTACCCCGGCAGGCGTTACCTACGAGCAGTACTTC. Translation gives CASSFTPAGVTYEQYF.